The text below deals with one T cell receptor beta chain. Authors' methods: Cell counts per sample came from amplifying reference gene primers. Sequencing was performed with immunoSEQ multiplex PCR; in TCRdb, only in-frame clones are kept and a portion is missing. The DNA was the basis for D and trimming; V, J and clone size are from that table. Of 110,000 or so clones listed, around 85% are singletons. This entry is derived from a study of blood T cell repertoires in COVID-19. Study as a whole: COVID-19 samples from acute and convalescent phases originated in the United States, Italy and Spain. From T cells, B-cell-depleted T cells, or PBMCs came the material, which was cDNA or gDNA.

Trimming stripped 3 bases from V and 7 bases from J, with 10 bases between. The CDR3 has 12 residues. Germline V gives CDR1 SGHRS, CDR2 YFSETQ. The chain combines TRBV5-1 with TRBJ1-2; no clear D. Sequencing input: peripheral blood. The source is a human donor in a cohort sampled during active COVID-19. The CDR3 coding sequence is TGCGCCAGCAGCTCCAGGAATGGTGGCTACACCTTC. Translation: CASSSRNGGYTF.